This T cell receptor beta chain is from a study of breast tumors, draining lymph nodes, adjacent tissues. This clonotype was seen ten or more times. Its antigen is undetermined. CDR3 length equals 17 residues. V shed 3 bases and J shed 0 bases, with 15 bases lying between them. The V gene's germline CDR1 is SGHVS and CDR2 FQNEAQ. Overall study results and limits: Compared with lymph nodes, tumors were less diverse; compared with nontumor tissue, more. Data only fit, rather than demonstrated, lymph node origin of most tumor T cells.

Axillary draining lymph nodes of breast cancer patients supplied the node samples. Via MiXCR, TCRdb re-called the multiplex PCR reads, giving one row per CDR3 protein. In the table there are hundreds of thousands of distinct CDR3 sequences, roughly 32% of which are singletons. The chain carries TRBV7-8 and TRBJ1-5; no reliable D call. The sequenced sample was axillary lymph node tissue. The source of this sequence is a female donor with breast cancer. Some clones in this sample may be carry-over from other donors' samples. The CDR3: CASSFYAAGYSNQPQHF. CDR3 bases: TGTGCCAGCAGCTTTTACGCAGCGGGGTATAGCAATCAGCCCCAGCATTTT.